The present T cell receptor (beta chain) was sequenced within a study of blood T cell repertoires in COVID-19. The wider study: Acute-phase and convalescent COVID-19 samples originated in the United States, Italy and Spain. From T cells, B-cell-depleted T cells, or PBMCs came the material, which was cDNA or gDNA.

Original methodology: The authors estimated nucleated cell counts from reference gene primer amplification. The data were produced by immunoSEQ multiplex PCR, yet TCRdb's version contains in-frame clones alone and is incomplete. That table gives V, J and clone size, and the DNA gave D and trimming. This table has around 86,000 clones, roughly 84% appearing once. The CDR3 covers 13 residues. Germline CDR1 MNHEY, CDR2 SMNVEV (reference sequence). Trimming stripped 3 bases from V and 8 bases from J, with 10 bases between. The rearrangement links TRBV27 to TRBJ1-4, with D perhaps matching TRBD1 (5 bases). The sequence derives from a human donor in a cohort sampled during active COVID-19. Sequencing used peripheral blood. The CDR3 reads CASSFGGSEKLFF. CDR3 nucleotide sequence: TGTGCCAGCAGTTTCGGGGGAAGCGAAAAACTGTTTTTT.